One and the same sample provided the 26 T cell receptor beta chains below, sequenced in a study of blood T cell repertoires in COVID-19. Method: immunoSEQ multiplex PCR; TCRdb's copy keeps in-frame clones and lacks some. Of approximately 200,000 clones in the sample, 70% to 90% were seen once. The sample comprised PBMCs or T cells enriched from blood (not recorded which). The receptors originated from a man aged 25-45 years who had recovered from COVID-19.

V is TRBV27 and J is TRBJ2-3; no firm D call. Between the trimmed V and J ends, which lost 2 bases and 0 bases, there was a span of 6 bases. Germline values: CDR1 MNHEY, CDR2 SMNVEV (reference sequence). The CDR3 totals 14 residues. The CDR3 protein is CASSLRVSTDTQYF. In nucleotides, the CDR3 is TGTGCCAGCAGTTTAAGAGTAAGCACAGATACGCAGTATTTT.

This clone occurred once. The chain links TRBV7-2 to TRBJ1-1; D is unresolved. Germline CDR1 is SGHTA and CDR2 is FQGNSA. The CDR3 spans 12 residues. The ends were cut back, 5 bases at V and 3 bases at J, with 7 bases in the middle. The CDR3 DNA is TGTGCCAGCAGCCGCGGAGACACTGAAGCTTTCTTT. Encoded protein: CASSRGDTEAFF.

The V gene is TRBV3-1 (or the pseudogene TRBV3-2), the J gene TRBJ2-3, with TRBD1 identical over 10 bases. The V gene's germline CDR1 is LGHDT and CDR2 YNNKEL (reference sequence). The CDR3 is 16 amino acids. V was clipped by 1 base and J by 3 bases; unmatched bases: 4. Here the CDR3 reads CASSQARDRGTDTQYF. CDR3 bases: TGTGCCAGCAGCCAAGCCCGGGACAGGGGAACAGATACGCAGTATTTT.

This clone was found once. This CDR3 is CASSSSGAGAQAFF. CDR3 nucleotides: TGTGCCAGCAGCTCATCCGGGGCGGGGGCGCAAGCTTTCTTT. The chain links TRBV5-6 to TRBJ1-1; a weak D match, TRBD1 (6 bases). The V and J ends lost 3 bases and 9 bases respectively, with 18 bases between them. Germline CDR1 reads SGHDT; CDR2 reads YYEEEE. The CDR3 length is 14 residues.

This chain uses TRBV6-5 with TRBJ1-2; TRBD1 is a possible D gene (6 bases). V lost 7 bases and J 6 bases, leaving 12 bases between the germline ends. Germline-derived CDR1 and CDR2 are MNHEY and SVGAGI. The CDR3 covers 12 residues. The CDR3 is CASTPHRDGYTF. CDR3 coding DNA: TGTGCCAGCACCCCCCACAGGGATGGCTACACCTTC.

This clone appeared once. The rearrangement uses TRBV15 and TRBJ2-1; 8 nucleotides line up with TRBD2. V was pared by 5 bases and J by 7 bases, with 10 bases of the junction left unmatched. The CDR3 spans 15 residues. In germline, CDR1 is LNHNV, CDR2 YYDKDF (reference sequence). CDR3 coding DNA: TGTGCCACCAGCGTTAGCGGGGCCCGTCGGAATGAGCAGTTCTTC. The encoded protein is CATSVSGARRNEQFF.

In its sample, this clone was seen once. The chain employs TRBV19 and TRBJ2-3; possibly TRBD2 for D (5 bases). The ends were cut back, 3 bases at V and 0 bases at J, with 7 bases in the middle. The length of the CDR3 is 14 residues. Germline CDR1 is LNHDA and CDR2 is SQIVND (reference sequence). CDR3 DNA sequence: TGTGCCAGTAGTATTGGCGGGAGCACAGATACGCAGTATTTT. This gives the protein CASSIGGSTDTQYF. The whole variable domain, filled in from reference TRBV19 and TRBJ2-3, reads DGGITQSPKYLFRKEGQNVTLSCEQNLNHDAMYWYRQDPGQGLRLIYYSQIVNDFQKGDIAEGYSVSREKKESFPLTVTSAQKNPTAFYLCASSIGGSTDTQYFGPGTRLTVL.

The CDR3 is CASSSYADGYTF. The CDR3 region has the DNA TGTGCCAGCAGTTCTTACGCAGATGGCTACACCTTC. V usage is TRBV7-2 and J usage is TRBJ1-2; D gene uncertain. Germline assignment: CDR1 SGHTA and CDR2 FQGNSA. V gave up 6 bases and J gave up 6 bases, with 11 bases separating them. CDR3 length: 12 amino acids.

This clone was recorded a few times. The genes are TRBV19 and TRBJ1-2; TRBD1 agrees at 7 bases. The CDR3 runs 14 residues. Germline values: CDR1 LNHDA, CDR2 SQIVND (reference sequence). J lost 4 bases, V lost 4 bases, and 6 bases had no gene match. The CDR3 DNA sequence: TGTGCCAGTAGTAGACAGGGAGGTGGCTATGGCTACACCTTC. Encoded protein: CASSRQGGGYGYTF.

This chain joins TRBV2 and TRBJ2-7; TRBD2 matches at 14 bases. V was pared by 5 bases and J by 4 bases, with 1 base of the junction left unmatched. Germline V gives CDR1 SNHLY, CDR2 FYNNEI. CDR3 length equals 14 residues. The CDR3 here is CASSRLAGGYEQYF. Written as DNA, the CDR3 is TGTGCCAGCAGTAGACTAGCGGGAGGGTACGAGCAGTACTTC.

V is TRBV10-3 and J is TRBJ1-5; unclear D gene. This CDR3 has 10 amino acids. Trimming took 8 bases from V and 5 from J, leaving 4 bases between them. Germline CDR1 ENHRY, CDR2 SYGVKD. CDR3 loop: CAIGDQPQHF. The DNA for the CDR3 is TGTGCCATCGGAGATCAGCCCCAGCATTTT.

This chain uses TRBV5-4 with TRBJ2-7, with 10 bases identical to TRBD2. From germline, CDR1 is SGHNT and CDR2 YYREEE (reference sequence). CDR3 length: 15 residues. The ends lost 6 bases at V and 2 bases at J; junction bases unmatched: 8. Here the CDR3 DNA reads TGTGCCAGCAAGGGCGGGACTAGCGAGACCTACGAGCAGTACTTC. Its translation: CASKGGTSETYEQYF.

This clone was seen a few times. This chain uses TRBV5-1 with TRBJ2-3, with 8 bases that match TRBD2. V trimming: 4 bases; J trimming: 2 bases; junction bases outside the gene matches: 6. Germline lookup yields CDR1 SGHRS and CDR2 YFSETQ. The CDR3 has 15 residues. CDR3 in amino acids: CASSPRGGPTDTQYF. CDR3 bases: TGCGCCAGCAGCCCGCGCGGGGGGCCCACAGATACGCAGTATTTT.

J is TRBJ2-1 and V is TRBV5-5; D is undetermined. Trimming left V 4 bases short and J 1 base short, with 12 bases between. The germline gives CDR1 SGHKS, CDR2 YYEKEE (reference sequence). The CDR3 runs 15 residues. For the CDR3, the DNA is TGTGCCAGCAGCCTCGGTCCGGGTTCCTACAATGAGCAGTTCTTC. This sequence encodes CASSLGPGSYNEQFF.

The gene calls are TRBV7-9 and TRBJ1-6; D remains unclear. Per the germline V gene, CDR1 is SEHNR and CDR2 is FQNEAQ (reference sequence). Deletions cut 1 base from V and 0 bases from J, with 10 bases between. There are 17 residues in the CDR3. CDR3 protein: CASSLVGQSSYNSPLHF. The CDR3 DNA follows: TGTGCCAGCAGCTTAGTTGGGCAGAGCTCCTATAATTCACCCCTCCACTTT. The whole variable domain, remainder taken from reference TRBV7-9 and TRBJ1-6, is DTGVSQNPRHKITKRGQNVTFRCDPISEHNRLYWYRQTLGQGPEFLTYFQNEAQLEKSRLLSDRFSAERPKGSFSTLEIQRTEQGDSAMYLCASSLVGQSSYNSPLHFGNGTRLTVT.

The V and J genes are TRBV18 and TRBJ1-1; 8 nucleotides align to TRBD1. This CDR3 spans 14 amino acids. With V trimmed by 6 bases and J by 5 bases, 8 bases remained unmatched. The V gene's germline CDR1 is KGHSH and CDR2 LQKENI. The CDR3 DNA sequence: TGTGCCAGCTCGGTCGGACAGGGTGTAACTGAAGCTTTCTTT. It is translated as CASSVGQGVTEAFF.

The chain joins TRBV28 to TRBJ1-5; D not certain. V was clipped by 3 bases and J by 2 bases, with 20 bases between them. This CDR3 is 18 amino acids long. Germline-derived CDR1 and CDR2 are MDHEN and SYDVKM. The CDR3 DNA reads TGTGCCAGCAGTTTTCAGGCCCCCTATAGGTTGGGCAATCAGCCCCAGCATTTT. Protein sequence: CASSFQAPYRLGNQPQHF. Variable domain in full (rest from reference TRBV28 and TRBJ1-5): DVKVTQSSRYLVKRTGEKVFLECVQDMDHENMFWYRQDPGLGLRLIYFSYDVKMKEKGDIPEGYSVSREKKERFSLILESASTNQTSMYLCASSFQAPYRLGNQPQHFGDGTRLSIL.

This chain uses TRBV3-1 (or the pseudogene TRBV3-2) with TRBJ1-5, with D maybe TRBD1 (6 bases). Germline values: CDR1 LGHDT, CDR2 YNNKEL (reference sequence). The ends were cut back, 1 base at V and 5 bases at J, with 18 bases in the middle. This CDR3 contains 17 residues. The CDR3 reads CASSQGWGGGNYQPQHF. Written as DNA, the CDR3 is TGTGCCAGCAGCCAAGGTTGGGGAGGGGGAAATTATCAGCCCCAGCATTTT.

The V gene is TRBV12-3 or TRBV12-4, the J gene TRBJ1-6; possible D gene TRBD1, 6 bases. With 5 bases removed from V and 18 bases from J, the gap between germline ends came to 20 bases. The CDR3 is made up of 13 amino acids. CDR3 bases: TGTGCCAGCAGTCGAAACAGGGTTCAAGCTCCCCACTTT. Its translation is CASSRNRVQAPHF.

This sequence joins TRBV15 and TRBJ1-2, with D unclear. Germline assignment: CDR1 LNHNV and CDR2 YYDKDF (reference sequence). The V end lost 0 bases, the J end lost 6 bases, and 8 bases lay between the germline ends. This CDR3 contains 13 residues. This chain's CDR3 is CATSRDLSHGYTF. CDR3 nucleotides: TGTGCCACCAGCAGAGATCTTTCCCATGGCTACACCTTC.

The rearrangement joins TRBV2 to TRBJ2-5; no firm D call. Trimming removed 6 bases at V and 4 bases at J, with 9 bases between. The CDR3 consists of 12 residues. Looked up from germline, CDR1 is SNHLY and CDR2 is FYNNEI. CDR3 nucleotide sequence: TGTGCCAGCAGGGGCCTTAGAGAGACCCAGTACTTC. This sequence encodes CASRGLRETQYF. The full variable domain, with the rest looked up from reference TRBV2 and TRBJ2-5, is EPEVTQTPSHQVTQMGQEVILRCVPISNHLYFYWYRQILGQKVEFLVSFYNNEISEKSEIFDDQFSVERPDGSNFTLKIRSTKLEDSAMYFCASRGLRETQYFGPGTRLLVL.

Here the CDR3 DNA reads TGTGCCAGCAGACGACTAGCGGGAGTCGTCCACGAGCAGTACTTC. Translation gives CASRRLAGVVHEQYF. The J gene is TRBJ2-7, the V gene TRBV7-2; 12 bases map to TRBD2. After removal of 6 bases from V and 5 bases from J, the junction contained 8 bases not matched to a gene. The CDR3 sequence is 15 residues long. The V gene's germline CDR1 is SGHTA and CDR2 FQGNSA.

V is TRBV5-5 and J is TRBJ1-1; D may be TRBD1 (5 bases). CDR3 size: 14 residues. Germline V CDR1 and CDR2: SGHKS, YYEKEE (reference sequence). The germline V and J ends were trimmed by 6 bases and 6 bases, with 18 bases remaining between them. CDR3 DNA: TGTGCCAGCACCGACCTATCGACAGAGGCTGAAGCTTTCTTT. This encodes CASTDLSTEAEAFF.

This chain connects TRBV19 to TRBJ2-6; 9 positions match TRBD1. Germline CDR1 and CDR2: LNHDA and SQIVND (reference sequence). Germline trimming cut 3 bases from V and 1 base from J; bases unmatched to any gene: 4. The CDR3 is 17 residues long. Written as DNA, the CDR3 is TGTGCCAGTAGTATGGGGACAGGGTTATCTGGGGCCAACGTCCTGACTTTC. Protein: CASSMGTGLSGANVLTF. Full variable domain (rest looked up from reference TRBV19 and TRBJ2-6): DGGITQSPKYLFRKEGQNVTLSCEQNLNHDAMYWYRQDPGQGLRLIYYSQIVNDFQKGDIAEGYSVSREKKESFPLTVTSAQKNPTAFYLCASSMGTGLSGANVLTFGAGSRLTVL.

The V gene is TRBV19, the J gene TRBJ2-1; D not certain. Germline V gene data show CDR1 as LNHDA and CDR2 as SQIVND (reference sequence). This CDR3 has 15 amino acids. The V and J ends lost 3 bases and 2 bases respectively, with 11 bases between them. CDR3 in DNA: TGTGCCAGTAGTATTTTTGCGACACCCTACAATGAGCAGTTCTTC. It specifies CASSIFATPYNEQFF.

The chain combines TRBV7-8 with TRBJ1-1; 12 nucleotides match TRBD1. The trim removed 4 bases at V and 7 bases at J, leaving 7 bases unmatched. The V gene's germline CDR1 is SGHVS and CDR2 FQNEAQ. This CDR3 contains 15 residues. The CDR3 spells CASSSGTGGVGEAFF. The CDR3 DNA follows: TGTGCCAGCAGCTCTGGGACAGGGGGCGTCGGTGAAGCTTTCTTT. The full variable domain, rest sourced from reference TRBV7-8 and TRBJ1-1, is GAGVSQSPRYKVAKRGQDVALRCDPISGHVSLFWYQQALGQGPEFLTYFQNEAQLDKSGLPSDRFFAERPEGSVSTLKIQRTQQEDSAVYLCASSSGTGGVGEAFFGQGTRLTVV.